This entry lists 28 T cell receptor beta chains sequenced from one sample in a study of Graves' ophthalmopathy and Graves' hyperthyroidism. CDR3 regions of TCR beta were amplified from RNA transcripts. The first round was an RT-PCR with HTBI primers, and the second round was a multiplex PCR. TCRdb reprocessed the multiplex PCR reads via MiXCR and lists one record per CDR3 protein. The sample lists 500,000 to 700,000 distinct CDR3 sequences; just under 40% were seen once. The sample comprised peripheral blood or thyroid tissue (not recorded which). The source of these receptors is an adult man with Graves' hyperthyroidism.

The sample holds one count of this clonotype. V and J are TRBV24-1 and TRBJ1-2, with no clear D. Germline V CDR1 and CDR2: KGHDR, SFDVKD. The CDR3 covers 15 residues. V lost 2 bases and J 3 bases, leaving 12 bases between the germline ends. The CDR3 here is CATSDSVGSDYGYTF. The DNA of the CDR3 is TGTGCCACCAGTGATTCCGTGGGGTCTGACTATGGCTACACCTTC.

The table lists this clonotype with many counts. The chain links TRBV6-5 to TRBJ1-2; 7 bases agree with TRBD1. Trimming at V came to 6 bases and at J to 3 bases, leaving 7 bases not matched to a gene. In germline, CDR1 is MNHEY, CDR2 SVGAGI. There are 14 residues in the CDR3. The CDR3 nucleotides are TGTGCCAGCAGAAGACAGGGATCCGACTATGGCTACACCTTC. Translated: CASRRQGSDYGYTF.

With respect to this clonotype: A read error may explain this, as a much larger clone is one base away. No conserved phenylalanine or tryptophan is present at the end of the CDR3, so a read error is the likely explanation. The chain couples TRBV20-1 to TRBJ2-7; TRBD1 or TRBD2 may be the D gene (5 bases each). Trimming shortened V by 5 bases and J by 0 bases, and 17 bases separated the two germline ends. CDR3 length equals 15 residues. Looked up from germline, CDR1 is DFQATT and CDR2 is SNEGSKA (reference sequence). CDR3 DNA sequence: TGCAGTGCTCAAAGGGGAGCTTCTAGCTCCTACGAGCAGTACCTC. This encodes CSAQRGASSSYEQYL.

In this sample, this clonotype turned up many times. The chain carries TRBV19 and TRBJ1-5, with 8 bases aligning to TRBD1. Unmatched junction bases numbered 10, after V lost 7 bases and J lost 5 bases. From germline, CDR1 is LNHDA and CDR2 SQIVND (reference sequence). The CDR3 sequence is 15 residues long. The CDR3 is CASTGGQGGYQPQHF. For the CDR3, the DNA is TGTGCCAGTACGGGTGGACAGGGTGGCTATCAGCCCCAGCATTTT.

Comments on this clonotype: The CDR3 end shows no conserved phenylalanine or tryptophan, and so a read error is likely. J is TRBJ1-2 and V is TRBV7-2; weak D call: TRBD1 (5 bases). In germline, CDR1 is SGHTA, CDR2 FQGNSA. The CDR3 has 14 residues. Trimming removed 4 bases from V and 2 bases from J, with 11 bases in between. The DNA for the CDR3 is TGTGCCAGCAGCTCCAGGGTGGGCAACTATGGCTACACCCTC. Translated, it gives CASSSRVGNYGYTL.

There are many counts of this clonotype. The J gene is TRBJ2-7, the V gene TRBV3-1; 7 bases agree with TRBD1. The V gene end was trimmed by 1 base and the J gene end by 2 bases; junction bases not matched to a gene: 5. Germline loops: CDR1 LGHDT, CDR2 YNNKEL (reference sequence). The CDR3 runs to 15 residues. The CDR3 DNA reads as TGTGCCAGCAGCCAAGGCCGACAGGGTACCTACGAGCAGTACTTC. It codes for CASSQGRQGTYEQYF.

Many counts were recorded for this clonotype. This chain uses TRBV7-9 with TRBJ2-5; D tentatively fits TRBD1 or TRBD2 (5 bases each). This CDR3 spans 13 amino acids. V shed 3 bases and J shed 9 bases, with 14 bases lying between them. From germline, CDR1 is SEHNR and CDR2 FQNEAQ (reference sequence). The chain's CDR3 is CASSLGPVGAQYF. The CDR3 DNA reads TGTGCCAGCAGCTTGGGACCGGTCGGGGCCCAGTACTTC.

This clonotype showed up many times. The chain is built from TRBV28 and TRBJ1-6; D gene unclear. The CDR3 consists of 11 residues. Trimming left V 7 bases short and J 13 bases short, with 11 bases between. The germline gives CDR1 MDHEN, CDR2 SYDVKM. The CDR3 spells CASNSEGPLHF. In nucleotides, the CDR3 is TGTGCCAGCAACTCCGAGGGTCCCCTCCACTTT. Together with reference TRBV28 and TRBJ1-6, the CDR3 gives the full variable domain: DVKVTQSSRYLVKRTGEKVFLECVQDMDHENMFWYRQDPGLGLRLIYFSYDVKMKEKGDIPEGYSVSREKKERFSLILESASTNQTSMYLCASNSEGPLHFGNGTRLTVT.

This sequence joins TRBV29-1 and TRBJ1-3; no clear D gene. Trimming pared 8 bases from V and 0 bases from J, leaving 8 bases between. The CDR3 consists of 12 residues. The germline CDR1 and CDR2 sequences are SQVTM and ANQGSEA. CDR3 loop: CSSYVSGNTIYF. The CDR3 DNA follows: TGCAGCAGTTACGTCTCTGGAAACACCATATATTTT. The variable domain in full, with the rest retrieved from reference TRBV29-1 and TRBJ1-3, is SAVISQKPSRDICQRGTSLTIQCQVDSQVTMMFWYRQQPGQSLTLIATANQGSEATYESGFVIDKFPISRPNLTFSTLTVSNMSPEDSSIYLCSSYVSGNTIYFGEGSWLTVV.

The chain recombines TRBV2 with TRBJ1-2, with D perhaps matching TRBD1 (5 bases). The germline V and J ends were trimmed by 3 bases and 6 bases, with 8 bases remaining between them. Per the germline V gene, CDR1 is SNHLY and CDR2 is FYNNEI. The CDR3 totals 12 residues. CDR3 bases: TGTGCCAGCAGTGAGGGGGGAAATGGCTACACCTTC. It encodes CASSEGGNGYTF.

This clonotype was picked up many times. The gene calls are TRBV7-9 and TRBJ1-1; D gene unclear. CDR1 and CDR2 (germline): SEHNR, FQNEAQ (reference sequence). V was pared by 6 bases and J by 7 bases, with 9 bases between. CDR3 length equals 11 residues. The CDR3 loop reads CASSSGLEAFF. The CDR3 DNA sequence: TGTGCCAGCAGTTCGGGTCTTGAAGCTTTCTTT.

The genes are TRBV24-1 and TRBJ2-5, with a tentative D call TRBD1 (5 bases). Germline V lookup: CDR1 KGHDR, CDR2 SFDVKD. Trimming took 7 bases from V and 5 from J, leaving 16 bases between them. This CDR3 comprises 14 residues. CDR3 sequence reads: CATRNHGANETQYF. CDR3 in DNA: TGTGCCACCAGGAACCATGGGGCCAATGAGACCCAGTACTTC.

This clonotype was recorded many times. The rearrangement links TRBV7-9 to TRBJ2-7, with D perhaps matching TRBD2 (6 bases). V lost 0 bases and J lost 0, with 12 bases in between. The CDR3 sequence is 16 residues long. Per the germline V gene, CDR1 is SEHNR and CDR2 is FQNEAQ (reference sequence). The CDR3 DNA reads TGTGCCAGCAGCTTAGCGCCGGGACTCGACTCCTACGAGCAGTACTTC. It translates to CASSLAPGLDSYEQYF. Together with reference TRBV7-9 and TRBJ2-7, the CDR3 gives the full variable domain: DTGVSQNPRHKITKRGQNVTFRCDPISEHNRLYWYRQTLGQGPEFLTYFQNEAQLEKSRLLSDRFSAERPKGSFSTLEIQRTEQGDSAMYLCASSLAPGLDSYEQYFGPGTRLTVT.

Only a few counts were recorded for this clonotype. V and J are TRBV7-9 and TRBJ1-3; possibly TRBD1 for D (6 bases). This CDR3 region has 15 residues. Germline V gene sequence: CDR1 SEHNR, CDR2 FQNEAQ (reference sequence). Trimming shortened V by 5 bases and J by 1 base, and 12 bases separated the two germline ends. DNA of the CDR3: TGTGCCAGCAGCAAGGACAGTTGGTCTGGAAACACCATATATTTT. Translating it yields CASSKDSWSGNTIYF. The complete variable domain, with remaining parts taken from reference TRBV7-9 and TRBJ1-3, reads DTGVSQNPRHKITKRGQNVTFRCDPISEHNRLYWYRQTLGQGPEFLTYFQNEAQLEKSRLLSDRFSAERPKGSFSTLEIQRTEQGDSAMYLCASSKDSWSGNTIYFGEGSWLTVV.

The chain has TRBV2 and TRBJ1-1, with 7 bases fitting TRBD1. In germline, CDR1 is SNHLY, CDR2 FYNNEI. The CDR3 consists of 15 residues. The J segment lost 0 bases and the V segment lost 5 bases, leaving 6 bases of the junction unmatched. CDR3 region: CASSSLTGVNTEAFF. CDR3 sequence (DNA): TGTGCCAGCAGTTCCCTAACAGGGGTGAACACTGAAGCTTTCTTT. Supplemented by reference TRBV2 and TRBJ1-1, the full variable domain reads EPEVTQTPSHQVTQMGQEVILRCVPISNHLYFYWYRQILGQKVEFLVSFYNNEISEKSEIFDDQFSVERPDGSNFTLKIRSTKLEDSAMYFCASSSLTGVNTEAFFGQGTRLTVV.

This clonotype came up many times. The rearrangement links TRBV7-9 to TRBJ1-1; tentatively, D is TRBD1 (5 bases). Germline CDR1 SEHNR, CDR2 FQNEAQ (reference sequence). The CDR3 runs to 13 residues. The ends were cut back, 6 bases at V and 8 bases at J, with 16 bases in the middle. DNA for the CDR3: TGTGCCAGCAGACCCTTGGGGGGATCGGAAGCTTTCTTT. Amino acid sequence: CASRPLGGSEAFF.

In the case of this clonotype: This CDR3 is missing its conserved last phenylalanine or tryptophan, likely due to a read error. V gene TRBV14 combines with J gene TRBJ2-5, with 9 bases matching TRBD2. J was trimmed by 5 bases and V by 5 bases; bases with no gene match: 9. This CDR3 is 15 amino acids long. Germline V lookup: CDR1 SGHDN, CDR2 FVKESK. The DNA for the CDR3 is TGTGCCAGCAGCAAGGGGGTTAGCGGGAGCGAGACCCAGTACCTC. It is translated as CASSKGVSGSETQYL.

This clonotype was detected a few times. The chain uses TRBV29-1 and TRBJ2-3; 13 bases match TRBD2. With V trimmed by 8 bases and J by 3 bases, 5 bases remained unmatched. Germline CDR1 and CDR2: SQVTM and ANQGSEA. This CDR3 is built from 14 residues. The CDR3 DNA follows: TGCAGCTCAGGGACTAGCGGGACTACAGATACGCAGTATTTT. It translates to CSSGTSGTTDTQYF.

This clonotype came up many times. J is TRBJ1-4 and V is TRBV10-3, with D possibly matching TRBD1 (5 bases). V was shortened by 0 bases and J by 7 bases, with 12 bases between the two germline ends. The CDR3 extends over 15 amino acids. Germline CDR1 reads ENHRY; CDR2 reads SYGVKD. The CDR3 DNA sequence: TGTGCCATCAGTGAGTCGGCAGGGCTGAGTGAAAAACTGTTTTTT. Its protein is CAISESAGLSEKLFF.

The chain recombines TRBV20-1 with TRBJ2-1; D might be TRBD2 (5 bases). This CDR3 region has 15 residues. CDR1 is DFQATT, CDR2 SNEGSKA, per germline (reference sequence). V lost 0 bases to trimming and J lost 7 bases, with 16 bases between them. In DNA form, the CDR3 reads TGCAGTGCTAGAGATCTTTCCCAGTGGAGGAATGAGCAGTTCTTC. This sequence encodes CSARDLSQWRNEQFF.

This clonotype came up once. The chain couples TRBV7-2 to TRBJ1-1, with a possible D match to TRBD1 (5 bases). The germline V gene encodes CDR1 SGHTA and CDR2 FQGNSA. This CDR3 is 16 amino acids long. V lost 7 bases, J lost 2 bases, and 20 bases lay in between. The CDR3 sequence is CASTPGRADVNTEAFF. The CDR3 nucleotides are TGTGCCAGCACCCCGGGACGGGCCGATGTTAACACTGAAGCTTTCTTT. Looking up the rest from reference TRBV7-2 and TRBJ1-1 gives the full variable domain: GAGVSQSPSNKVTEKGKDVELRCDPISGHTALYWYRQSLGQGLEFLIYFQGNSAPDKSGLPSDRFSAERTGGSVSTLTIQRTQQEDSAVYLCASTPGRADVNTEAFFGQGTRLTVV.

This chain uses TRBV7-9 with TRBJ2-7; D may match TRBD1 or TRBD2 (6 bases each). V was cut by 8 bases and J by 6 bases, with 20 bases left in between. The CDR3 has 14 amino acids. The V gene's germline CDR1 is SEHNR and CDR2 FQNEAQ (reference sequence). CDR3 sequence (DNA): TGTGCCAGCTCACCAACGGGGGCCGGAGGCGAGCAGTACTTC. Translated, it gives CASSPTGAGGEQYF.

This clonotype was seen a few times. The rearrangement links TRBV7-9 to TRBJ2-2; D not resolved. The CDR3 extends over 14 amino acids. Trimming left V 4 bases short and J 9 bases short, with 15 bases between. Germline assignment: CDR1 SEHNR and CDR2 FQNEAQ (reference sequence). The DNA for the CDR3 is TGTGCCAGCAGCTCCGTAGAGAATTCATGGGAGCTGTTTTTT. Translating gives CASSSVENSWELFF.

Worth noting for this clonotype: At one of its ends the junction is not consistent with the germline gene, which may arise from a read error. The CDR3 nucleotides are TGTGCCAGCAGCTTGGAACGGTTCGGGGGGCTGTTTTTT. Its translation: CASSLERFGGLFF. The chain carries TRBV7-2 and TRBJ2-2, with D perhaps matching TRBD2 (6 bases). The germline CDR1 and CDR2 sequences are SGHTA and FQGNSA. The CDR3 runs 13 residues.

This clonotype was observed at least ten times. V gene TRBV6-5 combines with J gene TRBJ1-6, with a possible D match to TRBD1 (5 bases). V dropped 7 bases and J dropped 9 bases, with 19 bases sitting between them. The CDR3 consists of 15 residues. CDR1 and CDR2 from the germline V gene are MNHEY and SVGAGI. The CDR3 is CASIQTRGGPSPLHF. CDR3 in DNA: TGTGCCAGCATCCAAACACGGGGGGGTCCTTCACCCCTCCACTTT.

As for this clonotype: One end of the junction does not line up with germline, which may come from a read error. The chain is built from TRBV6-6 and TRBJ1-1; 7 nucleotides agree with TRBD1. Germline lookup yields CDR1 MNHNY and CDR2 SVGAGI (reference sequence). CDR3 length equals 13 residues. The CDR3 region is CASTRRGNTEAFF. The CDR3 coding sequence is TGTGCCAGCACCCGCAGGGGGAACACTGAGGCTTTCTTT.

The table lists this clonotype with many counts. This rearrangement joins TRBV19 to TRBJ2-7; perhaps D is TRBD1 or TRBD2 (6 bases each). V was shortened by 4 bases and J by 0 bases, with 10 bases between the two germline ends. The CDR3 consists of 14 residues. Germline assignment: CDR1 LNHDA and CDR2 SQIVND (reference sequence). The CDR3 loop reads CASSKGGTSYEQYF. CDR3 nucleotides: TGTGCCAGTAGTAAGGGGGGAACCTCCTACGAGCAGTACTTC.

This clonotype showed up just a few times. The chain is built from TRBV5-1 and TRBJ2-2; 7 bases align to TRBD1. CDR1 and CDR2 from the germline V gene are SGHRS and YFSETQ. J gave up 5 bases and V 6 bases, and 4 bases lay outside the gene matches. CDR3 length equals 13 residues. The CDR3 sequence is CASMQTGTGELFF. Here the CDR3 DNA reads TGCGCCAGCATGCAGACAGGGACCGGGGAGCTGTTTTTT.